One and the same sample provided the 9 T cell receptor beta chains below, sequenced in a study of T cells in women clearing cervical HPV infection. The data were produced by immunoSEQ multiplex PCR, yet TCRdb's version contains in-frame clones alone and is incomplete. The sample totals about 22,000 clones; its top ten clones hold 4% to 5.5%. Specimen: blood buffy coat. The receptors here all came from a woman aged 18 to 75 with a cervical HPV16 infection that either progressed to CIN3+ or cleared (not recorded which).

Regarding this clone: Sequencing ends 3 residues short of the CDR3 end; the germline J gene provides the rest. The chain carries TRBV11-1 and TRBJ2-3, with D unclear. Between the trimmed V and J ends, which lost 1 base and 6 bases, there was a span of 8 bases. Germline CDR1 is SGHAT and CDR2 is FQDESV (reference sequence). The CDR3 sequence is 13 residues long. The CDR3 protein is CASSLGGPDTQYF. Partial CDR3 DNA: TGTGCCAGCAGCTTAGGCGGCCCGGATACG.

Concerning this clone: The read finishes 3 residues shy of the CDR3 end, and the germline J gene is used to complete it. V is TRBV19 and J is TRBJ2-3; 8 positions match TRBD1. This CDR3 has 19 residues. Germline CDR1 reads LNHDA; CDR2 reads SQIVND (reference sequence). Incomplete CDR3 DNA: TGTGCCAGTAGAAAGACAGGGGAAGCTGTAATGGATAGCAATCAGCCG. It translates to CASRKTGEAVMDSNQP. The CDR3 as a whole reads CASRKTGEAVMDSNQPQYF.

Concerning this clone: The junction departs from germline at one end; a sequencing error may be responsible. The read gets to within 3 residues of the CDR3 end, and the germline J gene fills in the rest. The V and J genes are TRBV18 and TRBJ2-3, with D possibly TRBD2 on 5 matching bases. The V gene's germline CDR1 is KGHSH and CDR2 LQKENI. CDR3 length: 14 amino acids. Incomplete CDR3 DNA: TGTGCCAACTCACTATCCCTCGGGGAAGTCACG. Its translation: CANSLSLGEVT. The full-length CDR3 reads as CANSLSLGEVTQYF.

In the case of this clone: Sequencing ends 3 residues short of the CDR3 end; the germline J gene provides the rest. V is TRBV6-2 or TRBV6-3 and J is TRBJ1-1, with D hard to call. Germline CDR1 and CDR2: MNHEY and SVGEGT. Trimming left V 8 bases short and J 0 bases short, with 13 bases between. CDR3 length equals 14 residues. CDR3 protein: CASSWAELNTEAFF. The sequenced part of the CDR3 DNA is TGTGCCAGCTCGTGGGCAGAATTGAACACTGAA.

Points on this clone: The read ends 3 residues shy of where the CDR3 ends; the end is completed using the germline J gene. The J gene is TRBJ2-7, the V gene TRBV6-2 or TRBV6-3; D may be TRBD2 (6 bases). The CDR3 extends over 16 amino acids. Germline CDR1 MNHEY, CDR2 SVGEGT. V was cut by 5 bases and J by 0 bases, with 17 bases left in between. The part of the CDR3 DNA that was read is TGTGCCAGCAGTGGGGGGTTGACAAGCATCTCCTACGAG. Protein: CASSGGLTSISYE. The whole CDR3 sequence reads CASSGGLTSISYEQYF.

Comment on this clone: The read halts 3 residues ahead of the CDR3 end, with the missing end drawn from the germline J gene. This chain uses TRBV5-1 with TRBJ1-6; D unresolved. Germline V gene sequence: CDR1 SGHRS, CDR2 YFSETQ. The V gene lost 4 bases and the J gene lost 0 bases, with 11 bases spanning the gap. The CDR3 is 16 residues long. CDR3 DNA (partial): TGCGCCAGCAGCATTTCAGAGAGCTCCTATAATTCACCC. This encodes CASSISESSYNSP. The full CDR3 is CASSISESSYNSPLHF.

The CDR3 loop reads CASSLEAGFNEKLFF. The DNA read from the CDR3 is TGCGCCAGCAGCTTGGAGGCAGGCTTTAATGAAAAA. The chain has TRBV5-1 and TRBJ1-4; D unresolved. The read falls 3 residues short of the CDR3 end, and the missing part is taken from the germline J gene. The CDR3 contains 15 residues. Looked up from germline, CDR1 is SGHRS and CDR2 is YFSETQ. The V end was cut by 0 bases, the J end by 4 bases, with 10 bases between.

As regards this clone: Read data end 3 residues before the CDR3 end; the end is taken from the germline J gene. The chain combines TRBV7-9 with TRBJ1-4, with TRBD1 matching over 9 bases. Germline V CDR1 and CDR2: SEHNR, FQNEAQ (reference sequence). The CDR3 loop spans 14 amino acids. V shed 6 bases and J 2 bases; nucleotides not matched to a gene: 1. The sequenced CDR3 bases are TGTGCCAGCAGGGGGACAGGGACTAATGAAAAA. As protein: CASRGTGTNEK. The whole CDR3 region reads CASRGTGTNEKLFF.

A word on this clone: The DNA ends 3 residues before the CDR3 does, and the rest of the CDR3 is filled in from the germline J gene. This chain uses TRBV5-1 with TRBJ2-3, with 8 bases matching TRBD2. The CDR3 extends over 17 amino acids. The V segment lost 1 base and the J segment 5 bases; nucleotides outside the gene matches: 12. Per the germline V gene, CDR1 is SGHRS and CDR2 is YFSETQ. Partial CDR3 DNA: TGCGCCAGCAGCTTGTCGGGGACGGGGGGGATTGTAGATACG. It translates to CASSLSGTGGIVDT. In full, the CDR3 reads CASSLSGTGGIVDTQYF.